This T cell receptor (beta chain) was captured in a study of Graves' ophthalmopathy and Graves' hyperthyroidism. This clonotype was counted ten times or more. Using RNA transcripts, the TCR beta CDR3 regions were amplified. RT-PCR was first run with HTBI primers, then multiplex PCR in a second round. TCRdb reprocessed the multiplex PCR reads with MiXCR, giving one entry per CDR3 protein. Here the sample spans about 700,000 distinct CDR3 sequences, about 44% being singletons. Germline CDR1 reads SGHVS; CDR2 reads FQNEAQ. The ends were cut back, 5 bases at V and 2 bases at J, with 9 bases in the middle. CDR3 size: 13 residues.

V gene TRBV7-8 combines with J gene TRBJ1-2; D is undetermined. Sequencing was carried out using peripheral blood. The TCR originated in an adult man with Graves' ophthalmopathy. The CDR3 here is CASSTENNYGYTF. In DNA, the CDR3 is TGTGCCAGCAGCACCGAGAACAACTATGGCTACACCTTC.